The 27 T cell receptor beta chains in this list originate from one sample, sequenced in a study of cytomegalovirus exposure and HLA in healthy donors. The table came from immunoSEQ multiplex PCR; TCRdb's copy has only in-frame clones and leaves some out. This sample has roughly 350,000 clones, with roughly 89% found just once. Source material: PBMCs. Receptors were obtained from a woman younger than 35 in good health and CMV-seronegative.

The V and J genes are TRBV4-2 and TRBJ2-2; TRBD1 matches at 8 bases. CDR1 is LGHNA, CDR2 YNFKEQ, per germline. J lost 3 bases, V lost 1 base, and 10 bases had no gene match. The CDR3 is 18 residues long. The CDR3 bases are TGTGCCAGCAGCCAAGTTGGGGCAGGGGGCAGGGACACCGGGGAGCTGTTTTTT. Encoded protein: CASSQVGAGGRDTGELFF.

The CDR3 reads CASRGSAGVEETQYF. CDR3 nucleotides: TGTGCCAGCAGGGGTTCAGCGGGAGTAGAAGAGACCCAGTACTTC. The chain employs TRBV7-9 and TRBJ2-5, with 8 bases fitting TRBD2. Germline V CDR1 and CDR2: SEHNR, FQNEAQ (reference sequence). The length of the CDR3 is 15 residues. The ends lost 6 bases at V and 3 bases at J; junction bases unmatched: 9.

V and J are TRBV6-5 and TRBJ2-1; TRBD2 agrees at 9 bases. The CDR3 consists of 15 residues. Losses at the gene ends were 8 bases for V and 9 bases for J; bases not matched to a gene: 14. Germline lookup yields CDR1 MNHEY and CDR2 SVGAGI. The DNA for the CDR3 is TGTGCCAGCTCCCCTGGGCTAGCGGGATTGGGTGAGCAGTTCTTC. It encodes CASSPGLAGLGEQFF.

This chain uses TRBV7-2 with TRBJ2-1; D gene unclear. The CDR3 runs 13 residues. Between the trimmed V and J ends, which lost 2 bases and 9 bases, there was a span of 11 bases. CDR1 is SGHTA and CDR2 is FQGNSA in the germline V gene. The CDR3 DNA reads as TGTGCCAGCAGCTTAAGAAGCCGTCCTGAGCAGTTCTTC. Its translation: CASSLRSRPEQFF.

The chain joins TRBV6-5 to TRBJ2-2, with D perhaps TRBD2 (6 bases). The CDR3 length is 15 residues. V lost 3 bases to trimming and J lost 7 bases, with 15 bases between them. Per the germline V gene, CDR1 is MNHEY and CDR2 is SVGAGI. The CDR3 nucleotides read TGTGCCAGCAGTTATGGAGGAGGGGCCGGCGGGGAGCTGTTTTTT. This gives the protein CASSYGGGAGGELFF.

Note on this clone: Other nucleotide sequences from this sample produce the same CDR3. The chain uses TRBV7-2 and TRBJ2-3, with no clear D. The CDR3 has 12 residues. CDR1 and CDR2 from the germline V gene are SGHTA and FQGNSA. V lost 5 bases to trimming and J lost 0 bases, with 3 bases between them. CDR3 amino acids: CASSQSTDTQYF. Here the CDR3 DNA reads TGTGCCAGCAGCCAAAGCACAGATACGCAGTATTTT.

The rearrangement uses TRBV7-6 and TRBJ1-4; 10 bases fit TRBD1. Germline V gene lookup returns CDR1 SGHVS and CDR2 FNYEAQ. CDR3 length: 12 residues. V gave up 11 bases and J gave up 6 bases; unmatched junction bases: 3. The DNA of the CDR3 is TGTGCCTCCGGGACAGGGGATGAAAAACTGTTTTTT. This codes for CASGTGDEKLFF. The whole variable domain, remainder taken from reference TRBV7-6 and TRBJ1-4, is GAGVSQSPRYKVTKRGQDVALRCDPISGHVSLYWYRQALGQGPEFLTYFNYEAQQDKSGLPNDRFSAERPEGSISTLTIQRTEQRDSAMYRCASGTGDEKLFFGSGTQLSVL.

J is TRBJ2-7 and V is TRBV10-3; D is perhaps TRBD1 (5 bases). Germline CDR1 is ENHRY and CDR2 is SYGVKD. Trimming stripped 11 bases from V and 0 bases from J, with 17 bases between. This CDR3 contains 14 residues. CDR3 region: CALRDSLSSYEQYF. The DNA for the CDR3 is TGTGCCCTCCGAGACAGTCTCAGCTCCTACGAGCAGTACTTC.

The chain links TRBV9 to TRBJ2-1; TRBD1 agrees at 8 bases. The ends lost 4 bases at V and 7 bases at J; junction bases unmatched: 4. Germline assignment: CDR1 SGDLS and CDR2 YYNGEE. The CDR3 loop spans 13 amino acids. CDR3 in amino acids: CASSPRTGNEQFF. CDR3 in DNA: TGTGCCAGCAGCCCGCGGACAGGGAATGAGCAGTTCTTC. Looking up the rest from reference TRBV9 and TRBJ2-1 gives the full variable domain: DSGVTQTPKHLITATGQRVTLRCSPRSGDLSVYWYQQSLDQGLQFLIQYYNGEERAKGNILERFSAQQFPDLHSELNLSSLELGDSALYFCASSPRTGNEQFFGPGTRLTVL.

This clone appeared a few times. The chain has TRBV10-3 and TRBJ2-7; TRBD2 matches 13 bases. CDR3 length: 15 amino acids. With V trimmed by 4 bases and J by 5 bases, 5 bases remained unmatched. CDR1 and CDR2 (germline): ENHRY, SYGVKD. The CDR3 sequence is CAISGTSGSRDEQYF. As DNA, the CDR3 is TGTGCCATCAGTGGGACTAGCGGGAGTCGGGACGAGCAGTACTTC.

This clone came up a few times. The V gene is TRBV5-1, the J gene TRBJ1-5; the D gene is possibly TRBD1 (6 bases). The V end lost 0 bases, the J end lost 1 base, and 8 bases lay between the germline ends. The CDR3 has 15 amino acids. Germline lookup yields CDR1 SGHRS and CDR2 YFSETQ. CDR3 bases: TGCGCCAGCAGCTTGGGGACAGTAAGCAATCAGCCCCAGCATTTT. This codes for CASSLGTVSNQPQHF.

The genes are TRBV28 and TRBJ1-2; no firm D call. This CDR3 spans 14 amino acids. V was cut by 5 bases and J by 5 bases, with 15 bases left in between. CDR1 and CDR2 (germline): MDHEN, SYDVKM. The CDR3, as DNA: TGTGCCAGCAGTGCGACATCTCCTACATATGGCTACACCTTC. Translating gives CASSATSPTYGYTF.

The genes are TRBV7-2 and TRBJ2-3; 8 positions match TRBD2. CDR3 size: 16 residues. V was clipped by 5 bases and J by 4 bases; unmatched bases: 11. Germline CDR1 SGHTA, CDR2 FQGNSA. This CDR3 is CASSVSGTRFADTQYF. DNA for the CDR3: TGTGCCAGCAGCGTATCCGGGACTAGATTCGCAGATACGCAGTATTTT.

This clone is a singleton in its sample. The rearrangement links TRBV7-9 to TRBJ2-7, with TRBD2 identical over 7 bases. Germline loops: CDR1 SEHNR, CDR2 FQNEAQ (reference sequence). V lost 1 base, J lost 9 bases, and 12 bases stayed unmatched. This CDR3 has 15 residues. The CDR3 region has the DNA TGTGCCAGCAGCTTAGATTTATCTATTGAGCGGGGGCAGTACTTC. This encodes CASSLDLSIERGQYF.

This clone appeared once. This rearrangement joins TRBV6-1 to TRBJ2-2; D unclear. The CDR3 runs 15 residues. V was clipped by 4 bases and J by 4 bases, with 13 bases between them. Germline V lookup: CDR1 MNHNS, CDR2 SASEGT. CDR3 DNA sequence: TGTGCCAGCAGTGTCGTCCTCACATCCACCGGGGAGCTGTTTTTT. The encoded protein is CASSVVLTSTGELFF.

The V call is TRBV11-2, the J call TRBJ1-1; D may be TRBD1 (5 bases). Trimming shortened V by 4 bases and J by 0 bases, and 9 bases separated the two germline ends. The CDR3 runs to 14 residues. Germline CDR1 is SGHAT and CDR2 is FQNNGV. The CDR3 is CASSWTQVNTEAFF. In DNA form, the CDR3 reads TGTGCCAGCAGCTGGACACAGGTGAACACTGAAGCTTTCTTT.

The genes are TRBV15 and TRBJ1-1, with D uncertain. This CDR3 comprises 14 residues. Between the trimmed V and J ends, which lost 2 bases and 4 bases, there was a span of 11 bases. CDR1 is LNHNV, CDR2 YYDKDF, per germline (reference sequence). The CDR3 DNA reads TGTGCCACCAGCAGATCAGCTGGGAGCACTGAAGCTTTCTTT. It yields the protein CATSRSAGSTEAFF. Looking up the rest from reference TRBV15 and TRBJ1-1 gives the full variable domain: DAMVIQNPRYQVTQFGKPVTLSCSQTLNHNVMYWYQQKSSQAPKLLFHYYDKDFNNEADTPDNFQSRRPNTSFCFLDIRSPGLGDTAMYLCATSRSAGSTEAFFGQGTRLTVV.

This clone was counted a single time. Within the sample, other DNA sequences also encode this same CDR3. The chain employs TRBV6-5 and TRBJ2-7; TRBD1 agrees at 7 bases. Germline V gene sequence: CDR1 MNHEY, CDR2 SVGAGI. The CDR3 runs to 15 residues. J lost 1 base, V lost 2 bases, and 5 bases had no gene match. CDR3 protein: CASSYRDRGSYEQYF. DNA of the CDR3: TGTGCCAGCAGTTACCGGGACAGAGGTTCCTACGAGCAGTACTTC.

The gene calls are TRBV29-1 and TRBJ2-2; unclear D gene. The length of the CDR3 is 11 residues. Trimming cost V 7 bases and J 5 bases, with 8 bases left between them. CDR1 is SQVTM, CDR2 ANQGSEA, per germline. This chain's CDR3 is CSAQLTGELFF. CDR3 nucleotides: TGCAGCGCACAATTAACCGGGGAGCTGTTTTTT.

The rearrangement joins TRBV4-3 to TRBJ1-1, with TRBD1 matching 7 bases. The CDR3 is 14 amino acids. The V gene end was trimmed by 0 bases and the J gene end by 4 bases; junction bases not matched to a gene: 2. Germline loops: CDR1 LGHNA, CDR2 YSLEER. The CDR3 nucleotides read TGCGCCAGCAGCCAAGAGGGACAGCCCACTGAAGCTTTCTTT. The encoded protein is CASSQEGQPTEAFF.

For the CDR3, the DNA is TGTGCCAGCAGCTTTGCGGGAGAGACCGGGGAGCTGTTTTTT. Its translation: CASSFAGETGELFF. This rearrangement joins TRBV7-2 to TRBJ2-2; 7 nucleotides agree with TRBD2. Germline CDR1 SGHTA, CDR2 FQGNSA. The CDR3 loop spans 14 amino acids. The V and J ends lost 3 bases and 5 bases, in that order; junction bases with no gene match: 3.

The chain uses TRBV2 and TRBJ2-7; 8 bases line up with TRBD1. V dropped 6 bases and J dropped 6; count of bases not matched to a gene: 1. Germline assignment: CDR1 SNHLY and CDR2 FYNNEI. This CDR3 contains 11 residues. The CDR3 here is CASRDRVEQYF. As DNA, the CDR3 is TGTGCCAGCAGGGACAGGGTCGAGCAGTACTTC. The full variable domain, rest sourced from reference TRBV2 and TRBJ2-7, is EPEVTQTPSHQVTQMGQEVILRCVPISNHLYFYWYRQILGQKVEFLVSFYNNEISEKSEIFDDQFSVERPDGSNFTLKIRSTKLEDSAMYFCASRDRVEQYFGPGTRLTVT.

The chain joins TRBV27 to TRBJ1-2; TRBD1 is a possible D gene (6 bases). Trimming left V 5 bases short and J 5 bases short, with 18 bases between. Germline CDR1 is MNHEY and CDR2 is SMNVEV (reference sequence). The CDR3 contains 15 residues. For the CDR3, the DNA is TGTGCCAGCAGTCCGCTCGCCGACAGGAGGTATGGCTACACCTTC. Amino acid sequence: CASSPLADRRYGYTF.

This clone turned up a few times. The chain joins TRBV6-5 to TRBJ2-2; possibly TRBD1 for D (6 bases). This CDR3 is built from 15 residues. Trimming pared 6 bases from V and 0 bases from J, leaving 11 bases between. The V gene's germline CDR1 is MNHEY and CDR2 SVGAGI. This CDR3 reads CASSLGTTNTGELFF. As DNA, the CDR3 is TGTGCCAGCAGCCTCGGGACAACGAACACCGGGGAGCTGTTTTTT.

This clone was detected only a few times. This chain joins TRBV7-9 and TRBJ2-7; D is perhaps TRBD2 (6 bases). The germline V and J ends were trimmed by 4 bases and 1 base, with 11 bases remaining between them. This CDR3 spans 14 amino acids. Per the germline V gene, CDR1 is SEHNR and CDR2 is FQNEAQ (reference sequence). CDR3: CASSSAGTSYEQYF. The DNA for the CDR3 is TGTGCCAGCAGCTCCGCCGGGACTTCCTACGAGCAGTACTTC. The full variable domain, its missing parts supplied by reference TRBV7-9 and TRBJ2-7, is DTGVSQNPRHKITKRGQNVTFRCDPISEHNRLYWYRQTLGQGPEFLTYFQNEAQLEKSRLLSDRFSAERPKGSFSTLEIQRTEQGDSAMYLCASSSAGTSYEQYFGPGTRLTVT.

The chain has TRBV11-2 and TRBJ2-7; D remains ambiguous. This CDR3 contains 13 residues. The V gene's germline CDR1 is SGHAT and CDR2 FQNNGV. The V and J ends lost 4 bases and 0 bases respectively, with 7 bases between them. Here the CDR3 reads CASSSGPSYEQYF. The CDR3 region has the DNA TGTGCCAGCAGCTCGGGTCCCTCCTACGAGCAGTACTTC.

The rearrangement joins TRBV4-1 to TRBJ1-5; D remains ambiguous. The V gene lost 3 bases and the J gene lost 5 bases, with 5 bases spanning the gap. The CDR3 has 12 amino acids. Germline V gives CDR1 MGHRA, CDR2 YSYEKL. CDR3 DNA sequence: TGCGCCAGCAGCCACCCGGATCAGCCCCAGCATTTT. This gives the protein CASSHPDQPQHF.